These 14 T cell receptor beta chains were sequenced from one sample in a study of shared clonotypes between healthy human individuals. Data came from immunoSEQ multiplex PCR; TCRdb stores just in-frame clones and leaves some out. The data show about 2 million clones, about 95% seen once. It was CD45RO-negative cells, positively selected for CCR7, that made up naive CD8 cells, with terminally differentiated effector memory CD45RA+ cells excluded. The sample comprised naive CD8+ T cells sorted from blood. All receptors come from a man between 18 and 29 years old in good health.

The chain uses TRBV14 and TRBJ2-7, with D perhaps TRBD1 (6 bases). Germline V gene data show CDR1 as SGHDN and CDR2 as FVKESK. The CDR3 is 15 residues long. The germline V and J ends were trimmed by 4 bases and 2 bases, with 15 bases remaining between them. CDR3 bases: TGTGCCAGCAGCCCCACAGGGAATTCGCCCTACGAGCAGTACTTC. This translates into CASSPTGNSPYEQYF.

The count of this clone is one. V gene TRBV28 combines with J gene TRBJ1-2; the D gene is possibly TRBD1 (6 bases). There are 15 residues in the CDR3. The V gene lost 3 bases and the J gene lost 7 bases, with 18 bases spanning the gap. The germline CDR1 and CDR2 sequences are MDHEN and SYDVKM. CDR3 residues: CASSFPGGLSRGYTF. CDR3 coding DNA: TGTGCCAGCAGTTTCCCCGGGGGCCTTAGTCGTGGCTACACCTTC.

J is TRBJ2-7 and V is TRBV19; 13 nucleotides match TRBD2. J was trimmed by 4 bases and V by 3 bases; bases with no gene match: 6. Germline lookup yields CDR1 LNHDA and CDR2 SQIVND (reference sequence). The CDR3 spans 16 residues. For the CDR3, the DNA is TGTGCCAGTAGTATGGTCGGACTAGCGGGGGATTACGAGCAGTACTTC. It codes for CASSMVGLAGDYEQYF.

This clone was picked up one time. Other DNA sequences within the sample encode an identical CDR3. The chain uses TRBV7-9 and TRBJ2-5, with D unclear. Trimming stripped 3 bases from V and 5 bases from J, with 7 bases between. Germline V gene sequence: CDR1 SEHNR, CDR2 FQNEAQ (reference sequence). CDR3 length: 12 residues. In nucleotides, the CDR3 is TGTGCCAGCAGCTTTCTGGGGGAGACCCAGTACTTC. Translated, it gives CASSFLGETQYF.

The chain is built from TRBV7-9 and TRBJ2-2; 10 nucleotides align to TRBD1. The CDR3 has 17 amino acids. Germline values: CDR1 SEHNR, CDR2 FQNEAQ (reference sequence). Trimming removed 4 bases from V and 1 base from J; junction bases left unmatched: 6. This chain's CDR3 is CASSSQGTGENTGELFF. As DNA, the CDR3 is TGTGCCAGCAGCTCCCAAGGGACAGGGGAGAACACCGGGGAGCTGTTTTTT.

CDR3 in DNA: TGTGCCAGCAGCTCCGGGACAACGAACACCGGGGAGCTGTTTTTT. The encoded protein is CASSSGTTNTGELFF. The chain carries TRBV11-2 and TRBJ2-2, with a possible D match to TRBD1 (6 bases). V was shortened by 4 bases and J by 0 bases, with 9 bases between the two germline ends. CDR3 length: 15 amino acids. CDR1 is SGHAT, CDR2 FQNNGV, per germline.

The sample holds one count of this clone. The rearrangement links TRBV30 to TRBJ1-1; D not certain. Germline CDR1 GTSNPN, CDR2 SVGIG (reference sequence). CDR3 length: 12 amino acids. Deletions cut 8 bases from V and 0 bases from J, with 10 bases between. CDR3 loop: CAGRPMNTEAFF. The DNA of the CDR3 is TGTGCCGGACGGCCCATGAACACTGAAGCTTTCTTT. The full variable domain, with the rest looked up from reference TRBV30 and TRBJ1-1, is SQTIHQWPATLVQPVGSPLSLECTVEGTSNPNLYWYRQAAGRGLQLLFYSVGIGQISSEVPQNLSASRPQDRQFILSSKKLLLSDSGFYLCAGRPMNTEAFFGQGTRLTVV.

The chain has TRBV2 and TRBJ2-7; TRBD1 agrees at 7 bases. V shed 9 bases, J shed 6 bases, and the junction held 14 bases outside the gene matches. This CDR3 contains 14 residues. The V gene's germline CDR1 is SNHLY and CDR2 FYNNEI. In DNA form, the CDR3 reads TGTGCCAGTTGTCGGTTAACAGGGGTGGGCGAGCAGTACTTC. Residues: CASCRLTGVGEQYF.

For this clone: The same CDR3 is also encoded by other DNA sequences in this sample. The CDR3 sequence is CASSVGPSNTGELFF. The CDR3 DNA sequence: TGTGCCAGCAGCGTAGGTCCAAGCAACACCGGGGAGCTGTTTTTT. This chain uses TRBV9 with TRBJ2-2; D gene uncertain. Germline assignment: CDR1 SGDLS and CDR2 YYNGEE. V lost 0 bases to trimming and J lost 2 bases, with 8 bases between them. The length of the CDR3 is 15 residues.

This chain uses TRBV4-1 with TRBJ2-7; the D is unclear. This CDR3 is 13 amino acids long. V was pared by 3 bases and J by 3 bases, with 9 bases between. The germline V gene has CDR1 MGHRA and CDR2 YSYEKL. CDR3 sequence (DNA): TGCGCCAGCAGCCAGAGTAGAAACTACGAGCAGTACTTC. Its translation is CASSQSRNYEQYF.

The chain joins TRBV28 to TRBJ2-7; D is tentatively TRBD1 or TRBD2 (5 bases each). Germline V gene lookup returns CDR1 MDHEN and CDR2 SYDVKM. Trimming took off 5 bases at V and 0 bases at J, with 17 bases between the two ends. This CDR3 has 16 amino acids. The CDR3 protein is CASSPLGERSSYEQYF. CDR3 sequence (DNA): TGTGCCAGCAGTCCCCTGGGGGAGCGGAGCTCCTACGAGCAGTACTTC. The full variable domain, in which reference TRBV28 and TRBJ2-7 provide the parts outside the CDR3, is DVKVTQSSRYLVKRTGEKVFLECVQDMDHENMFWYRQDPGLGLRLIYFSYDVKMKEKGDIPEGYSVSREKKERFSLILESASTNQTSMYLCASSPLGERSSYEQYFGPGTRLTVT.

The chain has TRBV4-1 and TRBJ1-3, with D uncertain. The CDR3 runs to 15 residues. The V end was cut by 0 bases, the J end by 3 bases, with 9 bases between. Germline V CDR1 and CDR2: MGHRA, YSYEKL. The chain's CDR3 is CASSQDLTLGNTIYF. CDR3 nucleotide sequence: TGCGCCAGCAGCCAAGATTTGACGCTTGGAAACACCATATATTTT.

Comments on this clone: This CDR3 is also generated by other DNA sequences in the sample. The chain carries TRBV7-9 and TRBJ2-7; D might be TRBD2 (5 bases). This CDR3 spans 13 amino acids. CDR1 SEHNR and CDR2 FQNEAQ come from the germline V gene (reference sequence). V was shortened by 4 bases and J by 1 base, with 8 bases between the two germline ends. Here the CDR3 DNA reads TGTGCCAGCAGCTCGACTATATCCTACGAGCAGTACTTC. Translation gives CASSSTISYEQYF.

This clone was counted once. The CDR3 loop reads CASSSILAGEYNEQFF. CDR3 sequence (DNA): TGTGCCAGCAGCTCGATCTTAGCGGGAGAGTACAATGAGCAGTTCTTC. The rearrangement links TRBV7-6 to TRBJ2-1, with TRBD2 matching over 9 bases. V lost 4 bases and J lost 4; bases outside the gene matches: 8. Germline V gene data show CDR1 as SGHVS and CDR2 as FNYEAQ. This CDR3 comprises 16 residues.